This TCR beta chain was recorded in a study of tumor and adjacent non-tumor tissue in lung cancer. RNA was extracted from bulk tissue without any cell sorting. The germline CDR1 and CDR2 sequences are MNHNS and SASEGT. CDR3 length equals 15 residues. V was pared by 5 bases and J by 17 bases, with 27 bases between. The library came from three nested PCR rounds adapted from ARM-PCR protocols. TCRdb ran MiXCR on the multiplex PCR reads and lists one entry per CDR3 protein. The sample consists of 65,000 to 95,000 distinct CDR3 sequences, around 70% of them appearing once. This chain links TRBV6-1 with TRBJ1-4; D unclear. The specimen was lung tumor tissue. The receptor comes from a woman aged 70 to 79 with non-small cell lung cancer. The CDR3 region has the DNA TGTGCCAGCAGTCTTGAGGGAGGGTTGGGTGAAAGACTCTTTTTT. Its translation: CASSLEGGLGERLFF.